This record looks at one T cell receptor (beta chain) sequence and its context. Its cognate antigen is unknown. The record originates from a study of shared clonotypes between healthy human individuals. The wider study: There were three CD4 naive, three CD4 memory, two CD8 naive and one CD8 memory plates per donor. Study-level points and caveats: Relative to their counterparts shared across all four donors, non-shared clonotypes exhibited diminished generation probabilities.

Researchers ran the assay at a deep level. Original processing methods: Filtering differed for immunoSEQ, which gave only junction sequences without quality scores. Libraries were prepared by immunoSEQ multiplex PCR; TCRdb keeps only in-frame clonotypes and omits some of them. That table is the source of V, J and clone size, and D and trimming were worked out from the DNA. This table has some 2.4 million clones, approximately 94% appearing once. V gave up 6 bases and J gave up 3 bases; unmatched junction bases: 6. Germline CDR1 and CDR2: SNHLY and FYNNEI. This CDR3 region has 14 residues. The receptor comes from a man aged 18 to 30 in good health. Some clones in this sample may be carry-over from other donors' samples. The sequencing sample was made of naive CD4+ T cells from PBMCs. Subset described: CD45RA+ positively selected. This chain uses TRBV2 with TRBJ1-2; 8 bases fit TRBD1. The CDR3 DNA reads as TGTGCCAGCAGGGACAGGGCTGGCTACTATGGCTACACCTTC. Its protein product is CASRDRAGYYGYTF.